Each of the 16 T cell receptor beta chains below was sequenced from the same sample in a study of T cell responses to AZD1222 COVID-19 vaccine (TCRdb year 2021). Per the publication, the time point label means: baseline before first vaccination. Library prep was done by the immunoSEQ multiplex PCR assay. TCRdb limited this immuneACCESS table to in-frame rearrangements with V and J called. A share of clones is missing; checked studies link under half to unresolved V genes, and the rest is unexplained. Across this sample there are some 130,000 clones, with 70% to 90% seen only once. The top ten clonotypes cover under 2.5% of the sample. Here the sequenced sample was peripheral blood, taken on day 0 of AZD1222 vaccination. The receptors shown here come from an adult in good health.

The count of this clone is one. The chain joins TRBV4-2 to TRBJ2-7; D not certain. Trimming cost V 0 bases and J 0 bases, with 9 bases left between them. The CDR3 spans 15 residues. Germline CDR1 and CDR2: LGHNA and YNFKEQ. The CDR3 DNA is TGTGCCAGCAGCCAAGAGCTAACGGACTCCTACGAGCAGTACTTC. Its translation is CASSQELTDSYEQYF.

The V gene is TRBV7-8, the J gene TRBJ1-3, with 7 nucleotides matching TRBD1. The CDR3 spans 15 residues. Germline CDR1 and CDR2: SGHVS and FQNEAQ. Unmatched junction bases numbered 2, after V lost 1 base and J lost 2 bases. This CDR3 reads CASSLDTGAGNTIYF. The CDR3 region has the DNA TGTGCCAGCAGCTTAGATACAGGGGCTGGAAACACCATATATTTT.

V and J are TRBV7-9 and TRBJ1-2; 8 bases are a match to TRBD1. The CDR3 length is 14 residues. The V gene end was trimmed by 5 bases and the J gene end by 4 bases; junction bases not matched to a gene: 6. Germline CDR1 SEHNR, CDR2 FQNEAQ (reference sequence). The CDR3 region is CASSPGQARYGYTF. For the CDR3, the DNA is TGTGCCAGCAGCCCGGGACAGGCTCGCTATGGCTACACCTTC.

This sequence joins TRBV19 and TRBJ2-3, with 9 bases aligning to TRBD2. CDR3 size: 18 residues. Trimming removed 5 bases from V and 1 base from J; junction bases left unmatched: 13. From germline, CDR1 is LNHDA and CDR2 SQIVND (reference sequence). The CDR3 DNA is TGTGCCAGTAGTTCAACCCCCCCTCGGACTAGCGGCACAGATACGCAGTATTTT. This translates into CASSSTPPRTSGTDTQYF.

The chain uses TRBV5-1 and TRBJ2-7; TRBD1 matches 7 bases. This CDR3 has 13 amino acids. V trimming: 3 bases; J trimming: 3 bases; junction bases outside the gene matches: 3. Germline CDR1 is SGHRS and CDR2 is YFSETQ. This chain's CDR3 is CASSSGTDYEQYF. CDR3 coding DNA: TGCGCCAGCAGCTCCGGGACAGACTACGAGCAGTACTTC.

The V gene is TRBV12-5, the J gene TRBJ2-7, with 13 bases fitting TRBD2. There are 15 residues in the CDR3. Germline values: CDR1 LGHNT, CDR2 FRNRAP. The J segment lost 3 bases and the V segment lost 6 bases, leaving 5 bases of the junction unmatched. CDR3 loop: CASGPGLAGFYEQYF. The DNA of the CDR3 is TGTGCTAGTGGCCCGGGACTAGCGGGGTTCTACGAGCAGTACTTC.

The chain carries TRBV19 and TRBJ2-7; D call uncertain. V shed 6 bases and J shed 2 bases, with 11 bases lying between them. Germline assignment: CDR1 LNHDA and CDR2 SQIVND (reference sequence). CDR3 size: 13 residues. Here the CDR3 DNA reads TGTGCCAGTAGGCCGGATGCCGCCTACGAGCAGTACTTC. Its protein product is CASRPDAAYEQYF.

The chain is built from TRBV19 and TRBJ1-2; D is unclear. This CDR3 region has 14 residues. Germline V gene sequence: CDR1 LNHDA, CDR2 SQIVND (reference sequence). Deletions cut 4 bases from V and 1 base from J, with 10 bases between. The DNA of the CDR3 is TGTGCCAGTAGTAAGGGAAATATTAACTATGGCTACACCTTC. Its protein is CASSKGNINYGYTF.

The chain recombines TRBV7-9 with TRBJ2-7; D not resolved. In germline, CDR1 is SEHNR, CDR2 FQNEAQ (reference sequence). The CDR3 totals 15 residues. Trimming removed 2 bases from V and 2 bases from J, with 13 bases in between. CDR3 sequence: CASSLSDQTPYEQYF. The CDR3 region has the DNA TGTGCCAGCAGCTTATCGGACCAGACACCCTACGAGCAGTACTTC.

The chain's CDR3 is CASSLDPTDTQYF. The CDR3 nucleotides read TGTGCCAGCAGCCTCGATCCCACAGATACGCAGTATTTT. This chain connects TRBV28 to TRBJ2-3; no clear D gene. From germline, CDR1 is MDHEN and CDR2 SYDVKM. CDR3 length: 13 amino acids. Trimming shortened V by 6 bases and J by 2 bases, and 9 bases separated the two germline ends.

The sample holds one count of this clone. V and J are TRBV9 and TRBJ1-1; D not certain. V lost 4 bases to trimming and J lost 1 base, with 20 bases between them. Germline V gene lookup returns CDR1 SGDLS and CDR2 YYNGEE. The CDR3 spans 17 residues. Written as DNA, the CDR3 is TGTGCCAGCAGCCCACGAAGCAAGGAGTCGGGGAACACTGAAGCTTTCTTT. This gives the protein CASSPRSKESGNTEAFF. Looking up the rest from reference TRBV9 and TRBJ1-1 gives the full variable domain: DSGVTQTPKHLITATGQRVTLRCSPRSGDLSVYWYQQSLDQGLQFLIQYYNGEERAKGNILERFSAQQFPDLHSELNLSSLELGDSALYFCASSPRSKESGNTEAFFGQGTRLTVV.

The V call is TRBV9, the J call TRBJ1-2, with D tentatively TRBD1 (6 bases). Germline values: CDR1 SGDLS, CDR2 YYNGEE. This CDR3 has 14 residues. The ends were cut back, 2 bases at V and 3 bases at J, with 11 bases in the middle. The CDR3 reads CASSVAGDDYGYTF. The CDR3 DNA reads as TGTGCCAGCAGCGTGGCAGGGGACGACTATGGCTACACCTTC.

This clone was seen only once. The chain is built from TRBV7-3 and TRBJ2-7, with a possible D match to TRBD1 (5 bases). Trimming removed 0 bases from V and 7 bases from J, with 10 bases in between. The CDR3 has 13 amino acids. Per the germline V gene, CDR1 is SGHTA and CDR2 is FQGTGA. The chain's CDR3 is CASSLTRAGEQYF. The CDR3 DNA is TGTGCCAGCAGCTTAACTCGGGCAGGGGAGCAGTACTTC.

The rearrangement uses TRBV7-7 and TRBJ2-3; TRBD2 matches 11 bases. V was clipped by 3 bases and J by 5 bases; unmatched bases: 10. CDR3 length equals 17 residues. Germline values: CDR1 SSHAT, CDR2 FNYEAQ (reference sequence). The CDR3 protein is CASSFSTSGSTRDTQYF. The CDR3, as DNA: TGTGCCAGCAGCTTTTCTACTAGCGGGAGTACAAGAGATACGCAGTATTTT.

This clone appeared once. The gene calls are TRBV6-4 and TRBJ1-1; tentative D call: TRBD1 (5 bases). The CDR3 is 14 residues long. V gave up 3 bases and J gave up 1 base, with 9 bases separating them. CDR1 and CDR2 (germline): MRHNA, SNTAGT. The CDR3: CASSESGGNTEAFF. The DNA of the CDR3 is TGTGCCAGCAGTGAATCGGGGGGGAACACTGAAGCTTTCTTT.

This sequence joins TRBV9 and TRBJ2-2, with 9 positions matching TRBD2. With V trimmed by 2 bases and J by 0 bases, 5 bases remained unmatched. The CDR3 runs 17 residues. CDR1 and CDR2 from the germline V gene are SGDLS and YYNGEE. This chain's CDR3 is CASSVVSGGANTGELFF. Written as DNA, the CDR3 is TGTGCCAGCAGCGTCGTTAGCGGGGGCGCGAACACCGGGGAGCTGTTTTTT.